This T cell receptor beta chain originates from a study of shared clonotypes between healthy human individuals. Worth noting for this clone: Its antigen is currently unknown.

V lost 3 bases and J 3 bases, leaving 16 bases between the germline ends. CDR3 length: 16 amino acids. CDR1 and CDR2 from the germline V gene are SGDLS and YYNGEE. Study outcomes and limitations: Four donors shared 4.5% to 6.5% of their naive CD4 clonotypes.

Sequencing used immunoSEQ multiplex PCR; TCRdb keeps in-frame clones, though not all of them. Of some 2,000,000 clones listed, roughly 96% are singletons. The sequence came from a man between 18 and 35 years old in good health. The genes are TRBV9 and TRBJ2-1; TRBD2 might be the D (6 bases). The material sequenced was naive CD4+ T cells sorted from blood. Subset described: CD45RA+ positively selected. The CDR3 DNA reads as TGTGCCAGCAGCGCCTCGGGGCGGGAAATCTACAATGAGCAGTTCTTC. It is translated as CASSASGREIYNEQFF.